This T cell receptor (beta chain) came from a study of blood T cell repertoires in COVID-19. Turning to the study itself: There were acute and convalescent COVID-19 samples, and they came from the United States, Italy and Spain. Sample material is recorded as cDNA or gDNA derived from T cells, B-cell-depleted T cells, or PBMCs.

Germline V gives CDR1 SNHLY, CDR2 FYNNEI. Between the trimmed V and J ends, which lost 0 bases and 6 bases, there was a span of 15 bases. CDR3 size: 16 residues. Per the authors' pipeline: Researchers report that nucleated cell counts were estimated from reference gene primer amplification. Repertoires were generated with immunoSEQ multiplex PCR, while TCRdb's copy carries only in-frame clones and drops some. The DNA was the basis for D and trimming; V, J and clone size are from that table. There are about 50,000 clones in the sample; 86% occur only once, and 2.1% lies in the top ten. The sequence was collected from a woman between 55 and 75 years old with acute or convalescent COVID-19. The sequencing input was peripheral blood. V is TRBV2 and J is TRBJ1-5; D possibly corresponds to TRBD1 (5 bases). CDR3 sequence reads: CASSEADPGGGQPQHF. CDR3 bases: TGTGCCAGCAGTGAAGCGGACCCTGGGGGGGGTCAGCCCCAGCATTTT.